The clone carrying this TCR beta chain appeared a few times. TCRdb's copy holds only in-frame clones and misses some; the assay was immunoSEQ multiplex PCR. The sample has roughly 240,000 clones, around 78% seen once. These data originate in a study of blood T cell repertoires in COVID-19. About the research overall: The United States, Italy and Spain provided the acute and convalescent COVID-19 samples.

Germline CDR1 GTSNPN, CDR2 SVGIG (reference sequence). J gave up 8 bases and V 1 base, and 14 bases lay outside the gene matches. The CDR3 covers 16 residues. Sequences were obtained from peripheral blood. V is TRBV30 and J is TRBJ2-3, with 8 bases fitting TRBD2. The origin of this receptor is a man in his 60s who had recovered from COVID-19. CDR3 nucleotide sequence: TGTGCCTGGAGTGGGGGTAGCGGGAAACCCGGAGGTACGCAGTATTTT. It is translated as CAWSGGSGKPGGTQYF.